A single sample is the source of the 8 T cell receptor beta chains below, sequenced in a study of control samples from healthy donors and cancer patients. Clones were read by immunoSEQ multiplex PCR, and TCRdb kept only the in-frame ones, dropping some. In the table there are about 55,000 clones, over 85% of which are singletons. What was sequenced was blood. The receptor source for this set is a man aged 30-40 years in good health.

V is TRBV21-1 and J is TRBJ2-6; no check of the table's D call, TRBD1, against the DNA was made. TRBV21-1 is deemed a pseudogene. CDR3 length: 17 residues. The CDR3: CASSKDMATSGANVLTF. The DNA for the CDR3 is TGTGCCAGCAGCAAAGATATGGCAACCTCTGGGGCCAACGTCCTGACTTTC.

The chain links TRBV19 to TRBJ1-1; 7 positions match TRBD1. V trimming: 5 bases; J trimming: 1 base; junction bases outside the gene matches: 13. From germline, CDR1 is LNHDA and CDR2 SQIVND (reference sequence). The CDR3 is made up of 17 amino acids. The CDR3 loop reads CASSAYSRGLANTEAFF. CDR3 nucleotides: TGTGCCAGTAGTGCGTATTCGAGGGGGCTTGCGAACACTGAAGCTTTCTTT.

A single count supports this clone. The DNA for the CDR3 is TGTGCCAGCAAACGCGCCCATCCCGAGGCGGTCCACGAGCAGTACTTC. Translation gives CASKRAHPEAVHEQYF. The chain carries TRBV5-6 and TRBJ2-7; D ambiguous. Germline CDR1 SGHDT, CDR2 YYEEEE. V lost 6 bases and J lost 5, with 24 bases in between. This CDR3 is built from 16 residues.

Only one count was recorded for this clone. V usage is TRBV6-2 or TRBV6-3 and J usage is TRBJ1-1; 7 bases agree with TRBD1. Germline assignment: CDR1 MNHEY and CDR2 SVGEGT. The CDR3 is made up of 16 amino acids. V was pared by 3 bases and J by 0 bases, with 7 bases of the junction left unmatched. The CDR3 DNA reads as TGTGCCAGCAGTTATAAGACAGGGCCAATGAACACTGAAGCTTTCTTT. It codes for CASSYKTGPMNTEAFF.

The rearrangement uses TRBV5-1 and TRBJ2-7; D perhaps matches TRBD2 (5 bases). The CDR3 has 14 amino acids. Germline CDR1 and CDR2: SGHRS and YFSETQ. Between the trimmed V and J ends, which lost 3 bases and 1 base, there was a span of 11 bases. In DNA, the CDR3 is TGCGCCAGCAGCTATGGACTTTCATCCTACGAGCAGTACTTC. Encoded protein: CASSYGLSSYEQYF.

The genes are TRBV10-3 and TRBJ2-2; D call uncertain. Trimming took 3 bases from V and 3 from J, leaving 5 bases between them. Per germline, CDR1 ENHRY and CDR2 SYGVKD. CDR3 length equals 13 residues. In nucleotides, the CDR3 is TGTGCCATCAGTGAACTGGACACCGGGGAGCTGTTTTTT. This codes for CAISELDTGELFF.

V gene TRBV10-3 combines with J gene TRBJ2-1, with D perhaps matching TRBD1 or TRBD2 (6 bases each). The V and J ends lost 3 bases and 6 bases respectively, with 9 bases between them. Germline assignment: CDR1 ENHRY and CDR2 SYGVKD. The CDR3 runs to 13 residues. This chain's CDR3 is CAISDRGGNEQFF. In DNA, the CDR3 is TGTGCCATCAGTGACAGGGGAGGCAATGAGCAGTTCTTC.

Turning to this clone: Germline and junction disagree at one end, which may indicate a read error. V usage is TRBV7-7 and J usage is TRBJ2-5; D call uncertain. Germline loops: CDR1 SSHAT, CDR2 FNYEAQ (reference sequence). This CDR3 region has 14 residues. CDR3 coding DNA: TGTGCTAGCAGCTTGTTCGACGGTGGGGAGACCCAGTACTTC. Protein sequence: CASSLFDGGETQYF.